Each of the 4 T cell receptor beta chains below was sequenced from the same sample in a study of technical replicates of blood from several donors. Method: immunoSEQ multiplex PCR; TCRdb's copy keeps in-frame clones and lacks some. The repertoire consists of 60,000 to 90,000 clones, with around 93% occurring once and the leading ten covering under 0.3%. Sample: T cells isolated from PBMCs. The receptor set was obtained from a human donor in good health.

The genes are TRBV4-1 and TRBJ2-3; 9 bases match TRBD2. V lost 1 base, J lost 1 base, and 12 bases stayed unmatched. The CDR3 has 19 amino acids. Germline V gene lookup returns CDR1 MGHRA and CDR2 YSYEKL. This CDR3 reads CASSQGRRGAGGGTDTQYF. The CDR3 DNA reads TGCGCCAGCAGCCAAGGTCGAAGAGGAGCGGGAGGTGGCACAGATACGCAGTATTTT.

The rearrangement joins TRBV6-1 to TRBJ1-5; the D is unclear. The CDR3 is made up of 12 amino acids. V lost 5 bases, J lost 4 bases, and 6 bases lay in between. Germline V gives CDR1 MNHNS, CDR2 SASEGT. The CDR3 nucleotides read TGTGCCAGCAGTCCTCAGAATCAGCCCCAGCATTTT. As protein: CASSPQNQPQHF.

V and J are TRBV5-1 and TRBJ2-7; TRBD2 is a possible D gene (5 bases). Trimming took 0 bases from V and 4 from J, leaving 11 bases between them. This CDR3 is 14 amino acids long. The germline gives CDR1 SGHRS, CDR2 YFSETQ. In nucleotides, the CDR3 is TGCGCCAGCAGCTTGGCCGGGATCGAATACGAGCAGTACTTC. This codes for CASSLAGIEYEQYF.

The gene calls are TRBV4-1 and TRBJ2-1; the match to TRBD2 covers 7 bases. The CDR3 extends over 14 amino acids. V lost 0 bases to trimming and J lost 14 bases; unmatched junction nucleotides: 10. The germline V gene encodes CDR1 MGHRA and CDR2 YSYEKL. The chain's CDR3 is CASSQEAGGRAEFF. In nucleotides, the CDR3 is TGCGCCAGCAGCCAAGAAGCCGGGGGGAGGGCCGAGTTCTTC.